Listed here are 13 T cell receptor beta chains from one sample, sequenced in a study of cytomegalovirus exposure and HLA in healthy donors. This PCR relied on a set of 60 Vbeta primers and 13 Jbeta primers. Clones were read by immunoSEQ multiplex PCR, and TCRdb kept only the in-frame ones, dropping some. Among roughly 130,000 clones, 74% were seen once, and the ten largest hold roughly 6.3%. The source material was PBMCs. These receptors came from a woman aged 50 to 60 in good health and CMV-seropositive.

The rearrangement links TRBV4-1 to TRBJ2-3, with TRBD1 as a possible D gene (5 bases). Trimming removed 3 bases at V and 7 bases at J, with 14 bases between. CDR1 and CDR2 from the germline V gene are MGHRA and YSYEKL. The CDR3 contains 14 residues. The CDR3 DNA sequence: TGCGCCAGCAGCCAGCCCAGGGAAACCAATACGCAGTATTTT. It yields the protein CASSQPRETNTQYF.

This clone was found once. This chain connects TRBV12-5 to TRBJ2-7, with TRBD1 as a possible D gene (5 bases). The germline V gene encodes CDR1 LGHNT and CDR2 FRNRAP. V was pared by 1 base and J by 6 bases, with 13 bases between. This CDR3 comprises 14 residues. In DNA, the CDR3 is TGTGCTAGTGGTTTGGGACAGTCGTGGGGCGAGCAGTACTTC. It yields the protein CASGLGQSWGEQYF.

This CDR3 is CASSQDRGGNTGELFF. In DNA form, the CDR3 reads TGTGCCAGCAGCCAAGACCGCGGGGGCAACACCGGGGAGCTGTTTTTT. The rearrangement links TRBV14 to TRBJ2-2, with a tentative D call TRBD2 (7 bases). The CDR3 totals 16 residues. Germline CDR1 SGHDN, CDR2 FVKESK. Trimming removed 0 bases at V and 2 bases at J, with 10 bases between.

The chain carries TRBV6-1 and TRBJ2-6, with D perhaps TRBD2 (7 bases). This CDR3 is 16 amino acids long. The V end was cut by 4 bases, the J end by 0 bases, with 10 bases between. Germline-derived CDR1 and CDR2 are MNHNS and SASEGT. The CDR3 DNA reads TGTGCCAGCAGTGGCGGGGGCTCCTCTGGGGCCAACGTCCTGACTTTC. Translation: CASSGGGSSGANVLTF.

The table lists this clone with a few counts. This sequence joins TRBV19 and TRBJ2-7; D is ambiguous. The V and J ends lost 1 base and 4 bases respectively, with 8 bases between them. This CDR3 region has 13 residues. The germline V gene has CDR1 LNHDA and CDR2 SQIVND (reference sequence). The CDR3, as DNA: TGTGCCAGTAGTATAGGTCAGGATTACGAGCAGTACTTC. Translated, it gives CASSIGQDYEQYF.

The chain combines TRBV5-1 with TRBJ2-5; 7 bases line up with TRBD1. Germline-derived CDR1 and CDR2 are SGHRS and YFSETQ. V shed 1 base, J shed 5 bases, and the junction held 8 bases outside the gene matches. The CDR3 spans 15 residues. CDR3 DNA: TGCGCCAGCAGCTTGTTCGCTGGACAGGCGGAGACCCAGTACTTC. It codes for CASSLFAGQAETQYF.

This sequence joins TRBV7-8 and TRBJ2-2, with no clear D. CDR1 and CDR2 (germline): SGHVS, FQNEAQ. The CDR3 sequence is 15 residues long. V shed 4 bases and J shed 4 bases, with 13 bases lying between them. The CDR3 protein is CASSSKLNPTGELFF. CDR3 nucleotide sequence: TGTGCCAGCAGCTCTAAATTGAACCCCACCGGGGAGCTGTTTTTT.

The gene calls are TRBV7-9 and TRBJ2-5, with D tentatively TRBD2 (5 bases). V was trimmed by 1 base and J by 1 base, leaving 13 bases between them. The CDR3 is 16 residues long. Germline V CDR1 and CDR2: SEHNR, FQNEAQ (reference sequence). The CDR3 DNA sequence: TGTGCCAGCAGCTTAGGCAGCGGACCCAGCCAAGAGACCCAGTACTTC. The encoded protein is CASSLGSGPSQETQYF.

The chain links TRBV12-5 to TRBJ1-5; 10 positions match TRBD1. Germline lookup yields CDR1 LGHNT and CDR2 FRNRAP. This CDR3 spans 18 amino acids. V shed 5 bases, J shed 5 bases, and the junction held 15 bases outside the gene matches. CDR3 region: CASGPIGTGEWGDQPQHF. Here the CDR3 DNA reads TGTGCTAGTGGTCCGATCGGGACAGGGGAGTGGGGTGATCAGCCCCAGCATTTT.

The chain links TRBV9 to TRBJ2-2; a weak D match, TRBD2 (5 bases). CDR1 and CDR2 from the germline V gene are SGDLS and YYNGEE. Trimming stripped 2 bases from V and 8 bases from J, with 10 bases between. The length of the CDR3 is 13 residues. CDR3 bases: TGTGCCAGCAGCGTGAGCGGTTGGGGGGAGCTGTTTTTT. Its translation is CASSVSGWGELFF.

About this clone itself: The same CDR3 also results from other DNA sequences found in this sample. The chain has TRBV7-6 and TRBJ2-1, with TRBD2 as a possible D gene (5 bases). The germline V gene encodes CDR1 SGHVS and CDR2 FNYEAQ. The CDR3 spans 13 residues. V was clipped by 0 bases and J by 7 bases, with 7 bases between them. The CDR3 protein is CASSLASGNEQFF. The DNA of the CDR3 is TGTGCCAGCAGCTTAGCGTCGGGGAATGAGCAGTTCTTC.

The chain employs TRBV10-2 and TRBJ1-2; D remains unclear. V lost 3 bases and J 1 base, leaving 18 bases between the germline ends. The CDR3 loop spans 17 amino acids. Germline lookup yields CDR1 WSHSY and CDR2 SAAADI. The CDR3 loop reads CASSDPPQPQFNYGYTF. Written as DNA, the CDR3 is TGCGCCAGCAGTGACCCTCCTCAACCCCAGTTTAACTATGGCTACACCTTC.

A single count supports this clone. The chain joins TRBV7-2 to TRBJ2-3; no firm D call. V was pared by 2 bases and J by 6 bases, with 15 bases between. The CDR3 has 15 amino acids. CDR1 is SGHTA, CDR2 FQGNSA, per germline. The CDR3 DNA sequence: TGTGCCAGCAGCTTACAGGTTGTGATCACGGATACGCAGTATTTT. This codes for CASSLQVVITDTQYF.